The present T cell receptor beta chain was sequenced within a study of T cell therapy after organ transplantation. IFN-gamma-secreting cells were captured from therapy product cells restimulated more than 3 hours with a CMV peptide pool. The repertoire was sequenced with immunoSEQ multiplex PCR; TCRdb's copy has only in-frame clones and lacks some. This table holds some 1,200 clones, about two fifths found once. Between the trimmed V and J ends, which lost 4 bases and 4 bases, there was a span of 14 bases. Germline-derived CDR1 and CDR2 are SGHDT and YYEEEE. The CDR3 loop spans 14 amino acids. Details on this clone: The antigen remains undetermined.

The chain joins TRBV5-6 to TRBJ1-2; D ambiguous. The specimen sequenced was cultured CD8+ T cells. This receptor was taken from a human patient who had received a solid organ transplant and had CMV disease. A share of the T cells may be of graft donor origin. The CDR3 DNA follows: TGTGCCAGCAGCCAAGATCTTAGCCCCTATGGCTACACCTTC. This translates into CASSQDLSPYGYTF. The whole variable domain, filled in from reference TRBV5-6 and TRBJ1-2, reads DAGVTQSPTHLIKTRGQQVTLRCSPKSGHDTVSWYQQALGQGPQFIFQYYEEEERQRGNFPDRFSGHQFPNYSSELNVNALLLGDSALYLCASSQDLSPYGYTFGSGTRLTVV.